The 28 T cell receptor beta chains below were found in one sample sequenced in a study of patients and donors after allogeneic stem cell transplantation. MiXCR, run by TCRdb on the RT-PCR reads, gives a single entry per CDR3 protein. Here the sample spans 200,000 to 250,000 distinct CDR3 sequences, 38% being singletons. Material: blood, either unsorted or a sorted T cell fraction (not recorded which). The origin of the receptors is a human donor who was either an allogeneic HSCT recipient or a stem cell or donor lymphocyte infusion donor (not recorded which). It is not recorded whose cells these are; they may come from a transplant donor.

The sample holds one count of this clonotype. The V call is TRBV6-2 or TRBV6-3, the J call TRBJ1-1, with no clear D. The CDR3 length is 14 residues. V gave up 2 bases and J gave up 1 base, with 8 bases separating them. The germline gives CDR1 MNHEY, CDR2 SVGEGT. CDR3 coding DNA: TGTGCCAGCAGTTACCCGGGGAGGAACACTGAAGCTTTCTTT. Translated, it gives CASSYPGRNTEAFF.

There are a few counts of this clonotype. The chain recombines TRBV4-1 with TRBJ1-4, with 7 positions matching TRBD1. V dropped 1 base and J dropped 2; count of bases not matched to a gene: 4. From germline, CDR1 is MGHRA and CDR2 YSYEKL. The CDR3 is made up of 16 amino acids. CDR3 DNA: TGCGCCAGCAGCCAAGCGACAGGGATTACTAATGAAAAACTGTTTTTT. It is translated as CASSQATGITNEKLFF.

This clonotype was seen a handful of times. The rearrangement uses TRBV5-6 and TRBJ1-2; TRBD1 aligns across 7 bases. Germline assignment: CDR1 SGHDT and CDR2 YYEEEE. J lost 4 bases, V lost 2 bases, and 11 bases had no gene match. CDR3 size: 16 residues. Here the CDR3 DNA reads TGTGCCAGCAGCTTTCGAGGGGGCGCCCCCCCCTATGGCTACACCTTC. This encodes CASSFRGGAPPYGYTF.

J is TRBJ1-2 and V is TRBV4-2; a possible D gene is TRBD1 (5 bases). Looked up from germline, CDR1 is LGHNA and CDR2 is YNFKEQ. Deletions cut 4 bases from V and 4 bases from J, with 19 bases between. The CDR3 loop spans 16 amino acids. The CDR3 nucleotides are TGTGCCAGCAGCCTGAGGACGGGGGGAATTCCCTATGGCTACACCTTC. Residues: CASSLRTGGIPYGYTF.

This clonotype appeared a few times. V is TRBV15 and J is TRBJ1-2; D ambiguous. This CDR3 has 12 amino acids. CDR1 and CDR2 from the germline V gene are LNHNV and YYDKDF (reference sequence). Trimming removed 5 bases at V and 4 bases at J, with 8 bases between. CDR3 nucleotides: TGTGCCACCAGCCCGGACCTCTATGGCTACACCTTC. Translated, it gives CATSPDLYGYTF.

V gene TRBV7-9 combines with J gene TRBJ1-2; D call uncertain. The V gene's germline CDR1 is SEHNR and CDR2 FQNEAQ (reference sequence). The CDR3 spans 16 residues. V was shortened by 5 bases and J by 4 bases, with 20 bases between the two germline ends. DNA of the CDR3: TGTGCCAGCAGCCGCCGGGCAGGATCTTCAATCTATGGCTACACCTTC. Translating it yields CASSRRAGSSIYGYTF.

The chain is built from TRBV7-9 and TRBJ2-5; the D gene is possibly TRBD1 (5 bases). Trimming removed 1 base from V and 13 bases from J, with 19 bases in between. The CDR3 spans 14 residues. From germline, CDR1 is SEHNR and CDR2 FQNEAQ (reference sequence). This CDR3 reads CASSLDNGAGPVYF. For the CDR3, the DNA is TGTGCCAGCAGCTTAGATAATGGGGCAGGCCCCGTGTACTTC.

This clonotype was seen ten or more times. This sequence joins TRBV12-3 or TRBV12-4 and TRBJ1-5; D is possibly TRBD1 (6 bases). CDR3 size: 14 residues. V lost 3 bases to trimming and J lost 7 bases, with 13 bases between them. CDR3 coding DNA: TGTGCCAGCAGTTTTGGGGGCTTTGGGCAGCCCCAGCATTTT. Protein: CASSFGGFGQPQHF.

The chain joins TRBV5-5 to TRBJ1-1, with a possible D match to TRBD1 (5 bases). Trimming left V 0 bases short and J 11 bases short, with 11 bases between. CDR1 and CDR2 from the germline V gene are SGHKS and YYEKEE (reference sequence). This CDR3 is 12 amino acids long. The CDR3 region has the DNA TGTGCCAGCAGCTTGGTGCGGGGGGACGCTTTCTTT. Translated, it gives CASSLVRGDAFF.

This clonotype was found a few times. The chain recombines TRBV10-3 with TRBJ1-1, with D possibly being TRBD1 (5 bases). The CDR3 contains 17 residues. Germline loops: CDR1 ENHRY, CDR2 SYGVKD. V was shortened by 0 bases and J by 4 bases, with 18 bases between the two germline ends. The CDR3 nucleotides are TGTGCCATCAGTGAGTCGAAAATCCGAGACAGAACCACTGAAGCTTTCTTT. This encodes CAISESKIRDRTTEAFF.

The chain recombines TRBV20-1 with TRBJ2-1; D call uncertain. V was cut by 5 bases and J by 8 bases, with 13 bases left in between. The CDR3 has 12 residues. Germline V gene data show CDR1 as DFQATT and CDR2 as SNEGSKA (reference sequence). In DNA form, the CDR3 reads TGCAGTGCTGGCGGTGCCTGGGATGAGCAGTTCTTC. Protein product: CSAGGAWDEQFF.

This rearrangement joins TRBV10-3 to TRBJ1-6; 9 positions agree with TRBD1. Trimming removed 3 bases from V and 7 bases from J; junction bases left unmatched: 4. The CDR3 contains 15 residues. Germline V CDR1 and CDR2: ENHRY, SYGVKD. The chain's CDR3 is CAISDRGQGNSPLHF. The CDR3 nucleotides read TGTGCCATCAGTGACCGCGGACAGGGGAATTCACCCCTCCACTTT.

This sequence joins TRBV5-5 and TRBJ1-1; no clear D. The CDR3 length is 15 residues. Germline-derived CDR1 and CDR2 are SGHKS and YYEKEE (reference sequence). The V end was cut by 1 base, the J end by 4 bases, with 14 bases between. CDR3 nucleotides: TGTGCCAGCAGCTTGTCTCCTCGTGGCCCCACTGAAGCTTTCTTT. Its translation: CASSLSPRGPTEAFF. The variable domain in full, completed from reference TRBV5-5 and TRBJ1-1, reads DAGVTQSPTHLIKTRGQQVTLRCSPISGHKSVSWYQQVLGQGPQFIFQYYEKEERGRGNFPDRFSARQFPNYSSELNVNALLLGDSALYLCASSLSPRGPTEAFFGQGTRLTVV.

This clonotype was found a few times. DNA of the CDR3: TGTGCCAGCAGTGAACTTGGGGTCGGTCAGCCCCAGCATTTT. It specifies CASSELGVGQPQHF. This chain uses TRBV6-1 with TRBJ1-5; no reliable D call. This CDR3 comprises 14 residues. Germline V CDR1 and CDR2: MNHNS, SASEGT. The germline V and J ends were trimmed by 2 bases and 6 bases, with 11 bases remaining between them.

The chain is built from TRBV27 and TRBJ1-5, with TRBD1 as a possible D gene (6 bases). CDR1 is MNHEY and CDR2 is SMNVEV in the germline V gene (reference sequence). The length of the CDR3 is 13 residues. The germline V and J ends were trimmed by 9 bases and 6 bases, with 15 bases remaining between them. The CDR3 DNA sequence: TGTGCCAGAAGAACAGGGATTATTCAGCCCCAGCATTTT. Translation: CARRTGIIQPQHF.

CDR3 sequence: CASSKGQPNTEAFF. The CDR3 DNA is TGTGCCAGCAGCAAGGGACAGCCGAACACTGAAGCTTTCTTT. The rearrangement joins TRBV7-3 to TRBJ1-1, with 7 bases fitting TRBD1. CDR1 is SGHTA, CDR2 FQGTGA, per germline. There are 14 residues in the CDR3. V shed 5 bases, J shed 1 base, and the junction held 4 bases outside the gene matches.

The chain has TRBV3-1 and TRBJ1-1; TRBD1 is a possible D gene (5 bases). CDR1 is LGHDT, CDR2 YNNKEL, per germline (reference sequence). The CDR3 covers 15 residues. The V and J ends lost 2 bases and 6 bases respectively, with 16 bases between them. CDR3 loop: CASSQPESGRSEAFF. In DNA, the CDR3 is TGTGCCAGCAGCCAACCCGAATCGGGACGGTCTGAAGCTTTCTTT. Looking up the rest from reference TRBV3-1 and TRBJ1-1 gives the full variable domain: DTAVSQTPKYLVTQMGNDKSIKCEQNLGHDTMYWYKQDSKKFLKIMFSYNNKELIINETVPNRFSPKSPDKAHLNLHINSLELGDSAVYFCASSQPESGRSEAFFGQGTRLTVV.

This clonotype showed up just a few times. J is TRBJ1-5 and V is TRBV28; D is ambiguous. CDR3 length: 15 residues. Per the germline V gene, CDR1 is MDHEN and CDR2 is SYDVKM. V was cut by 0 bases and J by 0 bases, with 6 bases left in between. The DNA for the CDR3 is TGTGCCAGCAGTTTATGGGGTAATAGCAATCAGCCCCAGCATTTT. Encoded protein: CASSLWGNSNQPQHF.

The sample holds a few counts of this clonotype. The V and J genes are TRBV6-2 or TRBV6-3 and TRBJ1-3; D is unresolved. V lost 7 bases and J 1 base, leaving 11 bases between the germline ends. The CDR3 is made up of 14 amino acids. CDR1 and CDR2 from the germline V gene are MNHEY and SVGEGT. The DNA of the CDR3 is TGTGCCAGCACCCTAAGGCTTTCTGGAAACACCATATATTTT. It translates to CASTLRLSGNTIYF.

The V and J genes are TRBV20-1 and TRBJ1-1; TRBD1 matches at 8 bases. With V trimmed by 0 bases and J by 5 bases, 8 bases remained unmatched. Germline V gene sequence: CDR1 DFQATT, CDR2 SNEGSKA (reference sequence). This CDR3 is built from 15 residues. The CDR3 reads CSARERQGRVTEAFF. In nucleotides, the CDR3 is TGCAGTGCTAGAGAACGACAGGGGAGGGTTACTGAAGCTTTCTTT.

The chain carries TRBV28 and TRBJ2-5; possibly TRBD1 or TRBD2 for D (5 bases each). The V and J ends lost 6 bases and 5 bases respectively, with 16 bases between them. This CDR3 contains 14 residues. CDR1 and CDR2 from the germline V gene are MDHEN and SYDVKM. The CDR3 coding sequence is TGTGCCAGCAGGCCCGGGACGGTGATGGAGACCCAGTACTTC. It codes for CASRPGTVMETQYF.

This clonotype was seen a few times. The chain has TRBV28 and TRBJ2-5; D might be TRBD1 or TRBD2, each matching 6 bases. Trimming cost V 5 bases and J 5 bases, with 12 bases left between them. The CDR3 length is 13 residues. Germline V CDR1 and CDR2: MDHEN, SYDVKM. The CDR3 loop reads CASSLTGRETQYF. CDR3 in DNA: TGTGCCAGCAGTCTCACAGGGAGGGAGACCCAGTACTTC.

The V and J genes are TRBV28 and TRBJ1-1; 9 bases are shared with TRBD1. The CDR3 totals 16 residues. The V and J ends lost 6 bases and 3 bases, in that order; junction bases with no gene match: 11. Germline V CDR1 and CDR2: MDHEN, SYDVKM. The CDR3 nucleotides read TGTGCCAGCAGGCTACAGGGGGCAGGAATATACACTGAAGCTTTCTTT. This gives the protein CASRLQGAGIYTEAFF.

The V call is TRBV4-1, the J call TRBJ2-7, with unresolved D. The V end lost 4 bases, the J end lost 2 bases, and 18 bases lay between the germline ends. This CDR3 spans 16 amino acids. Germline CDR1 MGHRA, CDR2 YSYEKL. CDR3 nucleotides: TGCGCCAGCAGCCGAAGACTCCGTTCGGCCACCTACGAGCAGTACTTC. Its translation: CASSRRLRSATYEQYF.

This clonotype was counted only a few times. The rearrangement links TRBV9 to TRBJ2-2; D not resolved. Trimming took off 4 bases at V and 4 bases at J, with 11 bases between the two ends. This CDR3 spans 14 amino acids. Germline loops: CDR1 SGDLS, CDR2 YYNGEE. The CDR3 sequence: CASSTLDGTGELFF. CDR3 DNA: TGTGCCAGCAGCACCCTGGACGGCACCGGGGAGCTGTTTTTT. Together with reference TRBV9 and TRBJ2-2, the CDR3 gives the full variable domain: DSGVTQTPKHLITATGQRVTLRCSPRSGDLSVYWYQQSLDQGLQFLIQYYNGEERAKGNILERFSAQQFPDLHSELNLSSLELGDSALYFCASSTLDGTGELFFGEGSRLTVL.

The chain has TRBV12-3 or TRBV12-4 and TRBJ1-2, with 12 bases fitting TRBD1. This CDR3 has 17 residues. The V and J ends lost 7 bases and 4 bases, in that order; junction bases with no gene match: 13. CDR3 nucleotides: TGTGCCAGCAACCTCTCCGGGACAGGGGGCCGGGGCTATGGCTACACCTTC. Translation: CASNLSGTGGRGYGYTF.

The chain links TRBV20-1 to TRBJ2-7; maybe TRBD1 (6 bases). Trimming shortened V by 3 bases and J by 4 bases, and 16 bases separated the two germline ends. The CDR3 is 14 amino acids. CDR1 is DFQATT and CDR2 is SNEGSKA in the germline V gene (reference sequence). The chain's CDR3 is CSARDRIRLYEQYF. The DNA of the CDR3 is TGCAGTGCTAGGGACAGAATAAGGTTGTACGAGCAGTACTTC.

This CDR3 reads CASRLAGGLQYF. The CDR3 region has the DNA TGTGCCAGCCGACTAGCGGGGGGACTACAGTACTTC. The chain uses TRBV12-3 or TRBV12-4 and TRBJ2-5; 13 bases map to TRBD2. The length of the CDR3 is 12 residues. V shed 8 bases and J 11 bases; nucleotides not matched to a gene: 5.